This T cell receptor beta chain was sequenced in a study of blood T cell repertoires in COVID-19. Study context: From the United States, Italy and Spain came samples of acute and convalescent COVID-19. T cells, B-cell-depleted T cells, or PBMCs supplied cDNA or gDNA.

Seattle patients were enrolled during active infection and followed longitudinally. This CDR3 has 16 residues. Trimming at V came to 2 bases and at J to 6 bases, leaving 11 bases not matched to a gene. Looked up from germline, CDR1 is SGDLS and CDR2 is YYNGEE. Under the authors' procedure: Amplification of reference gene primers was used by the study to estimate nucleated cell counts. TCRdb's copy holds only in-frame clones and misses some; the assay was immunoSEQ multiplex PCR. The D gene and trimming were derived from the DNA, and the V and J assignments and clone size from that table. Of about 70,000 clones listed, more than 85% were seen once; the top ten hold approximately 2.4%.

The rearrangement joins TRBV9 to TRBJ2-1, with 7 nucleotides matching TRBD2. Material for sequencing was peripheral blood. The receptor comes from a man aged 50 or older with COVID-19, enrolled during active disease. CDR3: CASSVGMAGVSNEQFF. CDR3 sequence (DNA): TGTGCCAGCAGCGTCGGAATGGCGGGAGTATCCAATGAGCAGTTCTTC.